Each of the 29 T cell receptor beta chains below was sequenced from the same sample in a study of vaccination and CD4 T cells after COVID-19. Indicated treatment: approximately 11-day PBMC culture with coronavirus spike peptide pools or control peptides (ViraFEST assay). The unexposed donor's CD4+ T cells were collected before the COVID-19 pandemic (2011-2018). These receptors' antigens are unknown. The Oncomine TCR Beta short-read assay generated sequence data from the DNA of cultured CD4+ T cells. Cultured CD4+ T cells yielded the extracted genomic DNA. TCRdb processed the PCR reads anew with MiXCR; each CDR3 protein has one entry. The sample has several thousand distinct CDR3 sequences, about 30% seen once. Sequences were obtained from CD4+ T cells from blood, cultured in vitro. The source is a human donor in good health.

This chain links TRBV6-5 with TRBJ2-6, with TRBD2 identical over 13 bases. Trimming cost V 4 bases and J 0 bases; bases outside gene matches: 3. Germline CDR1 and CDR2: MNHEY and SVGAGI. The CDR3 length is 18 residues. The CDR3 loop is CASSSWTSGSSGANVLTF. DNA of the CDR3: TGTGCCAGCAGTTCTTGGACTAGCGGGAGCTCTGGGGCCAACGTCCTGACTTTC.

The rearrangement joins TRBV6-5 to TRBJ1-5, with 8 bases aligning to TRBD1. Germline-derived CDR1 and CDR2 are MNHEY and SVGAGI. The V gene end was trimmed by 0 bases and the J gene end by 2 bases; junction bases not matched to a gene: 3. This CDR3 has 16 residues. The chain's CDR3 is CASSYSPGQGNQPQHF. The CDR3 DNA is TGTGCCAGCAGTTACTCTCCGGGACAGGGCAATCAGCCCCAGCATTTT.

In its sample, this clonotype was seen a few times. The chain couples TRBV7-9 to TRBJ2-2; tentatively, D is TRBD2 (6 bases). The germline gives CDR1 SEHNR, CDR2 FQNEAQ (reference sequence). The CDR3 sequence is 16 residues long. V lost 4 bases, J lost 5 bases, and 17 bases lay in between. CDR3 sequence: CASSSSSRGWTGELFF. The CDR3 DNA follows: TGTGCCAGCAGCTCTTCTTCCCGGGGGTGGACCGGGGAGCTGTTTTTT.

The CDR3 spells CASSIKGDTEAFF. Here the CDR3 DNA reads TGTGCCAGTAGTATAAAGGGGGACACTGAAGCTTTCTTT. The chain employs TRBV19 and TRBJ1-1, with D perhaps matching TRBD1 (6 bases). The CDR3 runs to 13 residues. Deletions cut 2 bases from V and 3 bases from J, with 7 bases between. CDR1 is LNHDA and CDR2 is SQIVND in the germline V gene (reference sequence).

This clonotype has just one count. The rearrangement uses TRBV4-1 and TRBJ2-3; D ambiguous. V was clipped by 0 bases and J by 2 bases, with 9 bases between them. This CDR3 region has 15 residues. Germline V gene data show CDR1 as MGHRA and CDR2 as YSYEKL. The CDR3 region has the DNA TGCGCCAGCAGCCAAGATCCCCGGAACACAGATACGCAGTATTTT. This translates into CASSQDPRNTDTQYF.

V usage is TRBV9 and J usage is TRBJ1-2; D might be TRBD1 (5 bases). V lost 0 bases to trimming and J lost 4 bases, with 10 bases between them. The CDR3 runs to 14 residues. Germline CDR1 SGDLS, CDR2 YYNGEE. CDR3 nucleotide sequence: TGTGCCAGCAGCGTAGTCCCACAGGCCTATGGCTACACCTTC. Protein product: CASSVVPQAYGYTF.

The chain recombines TRBV20-1 with TRBJ2-3; the match to TRBD2 covers 10 bases. CDR1 DFQATT and CDR2 SNEGSKA come from the germline V gene (reference sequence). Trimming cost V 6 bases and J 6 bases; bases outside gene matches: 9. The CDR3 spans 14 residues. The CDR3 bases are TGCAGTGCCGTGACTAGCGGGCATAGGGATACGCAGTATTTT. Its protein product is CSAVTSGHRDTQYF.

The chain couples TRBV18 to TRBJ1-5; 7 bases agree with TRBD1. V shed 3 bases, J shed 4 bases, and the junction held 3 bases outside the gene matches. In germline, CDR1 is KGHSH, CDR2 LQKENI. CDR3 length: 14 residues. The CDR3: CASSPGQPNQPQHF. CDR3 nucleotide sequence: TGTGCCAGCTCACCGGGACAGCCTAATCAGCCCCAGCATTTT.

This clonotype came up a few times. This CDR3 is CASSVAGQGYEQYF. CDR3 nucleotide sequence: TGTGCCAGCAGCGTAGCCGGCCAGGGCTACGAGCAGTACTTC. V is TRBV9 and J is TRBJ2-7, with D perhaps TRBD1 (5 bases). Trimming removed 0 bases from V and 3 bases from J, with 10 bases in between. This CDR3 comprises 14 residues. Germline lookup yields CDR1 SGDLS and CDR2 YYNGEE.

This clonotype was seen a handful of times. The rearrangement joins TRBV20-1 to TRBJ2-5; 9 bases are a match to TRBD1. This CDR3 spans 13 amino acids. The junction had 4 bases not matched to a gene; V was cut back by 3 bases and J by 5 bases. Germline lookup yields CDR1 DFQATT and CDR2 SNEGSKA (reference sequence). The CDR3 bases are TGCAGTGCTAGGACAGGGGGTCCCGAGACCCAGTACTTC. This codes for CSARTGGPETQYF.

This rearrangement joins TRBV19 to TRBJ1-2; no clear D. V was trimmed by 5 bases and J by 4 bases, leaving 5 bases between them. This CDR3 has 11 residues. Germline V gene data show CDR1 as LNHDA and CDR2 as SQIVND (reference sequence). The CDR3 sequence is CASSVAYGYTF. In DNA form, the CDR3 reads TGTGCCAGTAGTGTGGCCTATGGCTACACCTTC. Variable domain in full (rest from reference TRBV19 and TRBJ1-2): DGGITQSPKYLFRKEGQNVTLSCEQNLNHDAMYWYRQDPGQGLRLIYYSQIVNDFQKGDIAEGYSVSREKKESFPLTVTSAQKNPTAFYLCASSVAYGYTFGSGTRLTVV.

This clonotype was picked up a small number of times. The rearrangement joins TRBV7-9 to TRBJ2-1; TRBD2 might be the D (6 bases). The CDR3 totals 16 residues. The germline V and J ends were trimmed by 4 bases and 0 bases, with 13 bases remaining between them. Germline assignment: CDR1 SEHNR and CDR2 FQNEAQ (reference sequence). This chain's CDR3 is CASSSSSVSSYNEQFF. CDR3 nucleotides: TGTGCCAGCAGCTCCTCTAGCGTTAGCTCCTACAATGAGCAGTTCTTC.

This sequence joins TRBV6-2 or TRBV6-3 and TRBJ2-3; TRBD1 might be the D (5 bases). Germline V gives CDR1 MNHEY, CDR2 SVGEGT. Trimming took off 4 bases at V and 2 bases at J, with 7 bases between the two ends. The CDR3 length is 13 residues. The CDR3 sequence: CASSLDITDTQYF. Here the CDR3 DNA reads TGTGCCAGCAGTTTGGACATCACAGATACGCAGTATTTT.

The J gene is TRBJ1-4, the V gene TRBV27; 7 bases line up with TRBD1. There are 14 residues in the CDR3. With V trimmed by 6 bases and J by 6 bases, 7 bases remained unmatched. Germline CDR1 MNHEY, CDR2 SMNVEV (reference sequence). The chain's CDR3 is CASSSRGRYEKLFF. In DNA, the CDR3 is TGTGCCAGCAGCTCCAGGGGGAGGTATGAAAAACTGTTTTTT.

The table lists this clonotype with a few counts. This chain joins TRBV20-1 and TRBJ2-1; 7 nucleotides line up with TRBD2. With V trimmed by 6 bases and J by 7 bases, 15 bases remained unmatched. Germline V gene sequence: CDR1 DFQATT, CDR2 SNEGSKA (reference sequence). The CDR3 contains 15 residues. CDR3 DNA: TGCAGTGCCACAAACGGAACGTGGCGGGGGAATGAGCAGTTCTTC. It codes for CSATNGTWRGNEQFF.

The V gene is TRBV19, the J gene TRBJ2-3; D possibly corresponds to TRBD2 (6 bases). From germline, CDR1 is LNHDA and CDR2 SQIVND (reference sequence). The V and J ends lost 6 bases and 2 bases respectively, with 18 bases between them. The CDR3 spans 16 residues. For the CDR3, the DNA is TGTGCCAGTAGGCCCCTTGGCGGGGAGAACACAGATACGCAGTATTTT. Residues: CASRPLGGENTDTQYF.

The chain links TRBV29-1 to TRBJ2-1; D gene ambiguous. V was cut by 4 bases and J by 4 bases, with 14 bases left in between. The CDR3 consists of 14 residues. Per germline, CDR1 SQVTM and CDR2 ANQGSEA. DNA of the CDR3: TGCAGCGTTGCCCTAGGCGGAGATTACAATGAGCAGTTCTTC. This translates into CSVALGGDYNEQFF.

This clonotype was seen more than once but under ten times. DNA for the CDR3: TGTGCCAGCAGTGCCCTGTGGGAGCAGTACTTC. Protein: CASSALWEQYF. The chain links TRBV2 to TRBJ2-7; D is uncertain. The CDR3 covers 11 residues. The V and J ends lost 4 bases and 7 bases respectively, with 8 bases between them. Per germline, CDR1 SNHLY and CDR2 FYNNEI. The variable domain in full, completed from reference TRBV2 and TRBJ2-7, reads EPEVTQTPSHQVTQMGQEVILRCVPISNHLYFYWYRQILGQKVEFLVSFYNNEISEKSEIFDDQFSVERPDGSNFTLKIRSTKLEDSAMYFCASSALWEQYFGPGTRLTVT.

This clonotype was counted only a few times. This sequence joins TRBV2 and TRBJ1-6; D is possibly TRBD1 (6 bases). Looked up from germline, CDR1 is SNHLY and CDR2 is FYNNEI. The CDR3 totals 12 residues. Trimming removed 6 bases at V and 9 bases at J, with 9 bases between. The CDR3 reads CASSKDSSPLHF. The CDR3, as DNA: TGTGCCAGCAGCAAGGACAGTTCACCCCTCCACTTT.

The V gene is TRBV5-1, the J gene TRBJ2-7; D possibly matches TRBD1 or TRBD2 (6 bases each). The CDR3 length is 14 residues. Germline CDR1 is SGHRS and CDR2 is YFSETQ. The germline V and J ends were trimmed by 0 bases and 6 bases, with 13 bases remaining between them. The CDR3 region has the DNA TGCGCCAGCAGCTTGGTTCCGGGGGCGGCCGAGCAGTACTTC. Protein product: CASSLVPGAAEQYF. The variable domain in full, completed from reference TRBV5-1 and TRBJ2-7, reads KAGVTQTPRYLIKTRGQQVTLSCSPISGHRSVSWYQQTPGQGLQFLFEYFSETQRNKGNFPGRFSGRQFSNSRSEMNVSTLELGDSALYLCASSLVPGAAEQYFGPGTRLTVT.

The genes are TRBV10-1 and TRBJ2-3; D is unclear. Germline CDR1 reads WNHNN; CDR2 reads SYGVQD (reference sequence). CDR3 length: 11 amino acids. The germline V and J ends were trimmed by 7 bases and 1 base, with 3 bases remaining between them. CDR3 sequence reads: CASTGTDTQYF. CDR3 nucleotide sequence: TGCGCCAGCACCGGCACAGATACGCAGTATTTT.

The chain carries TRBV19 and TRBJ1-2; unclear D gene. Trimming removed 7 bases from V and 4 bases from J, with 13 bases in between. CDR1 LNHDA and CDR2 SQIVND come from the germline V gene (reference sequence). The CDR3 runs 13 residues. The CDR3 nucleotides read TGTGCCAGTATTTCCAGGTCACCCTATGGCTACACCTTC. It encodes CASISRSPYGYTF.

The J gene is TRBJ1-1, the V gene TRBV6-1; D not certain. The CDR3 runs to 13 residues. Germline V gene sequence: CDR1 MNHNS, CDR2 SASEGT. The CDR3 sequence: CAISGEWGTEAFF. DNA for the CDR3: TGTGCTATCTCCGGGGAATGGGGCACTGAAGCTTTCTTT.

The chain combines TRBV27 with TRBJ1-1, with D unclear. There are 14 residues in the CDR3. CDR1 is MNHEY, CDR2 SMNVEV, per germline (reference sequence). The V gene lost 3 bases and the J gene lost 0 bases, with 8 bases spanning the gap. The CDR3 loop reads CASSFRALNTEAFF. In DNA form, the CDR3 reads TGTGCCAGCAGTTTTCGGGCCTTGAACACTGAAGCTTTCTTT.

This chain joins TRBV19 and TRBJ1-3; D unresolved. The CDR3 sequence is 15 residues long. Germline V gives CDR1 LNHDA, CDR2 SQIVND (reference sequence). The V and J ends lost 7 bases and 0 bases respectively, with 13 bases between them. This CDR3 is CASTPQLSSGNTIYF. CDR3 bases: TGTGCCAGTACCCCTCAGCTGAGCTCTGGAAACACCATATATTTT. Full variable domain (outside the CDR3, taken from reference TRBV19 and TRBJ1-3): DGGITQSPKYLFRKEGQNVTLSCEQNLNHDAMYWYRQDPGQGLRLIYYSQIVNDFQKGDIAEGYSVSREKKESFPLTVTSAQKNPTAFYLCASTPQLSSGNTIYFGEGSWLTVV.

This chain uses TRBV6-2 or TRBV6-3 with TRBJ2-5; 10 bases line up with TRBD2. The ends lost 6 bases at V and 2 bases at J; junction bases unmatched: 3. The CDR3 totals 14 residues. The V gene's germline CDR1 is MNHEY and CDR2 SVGEGT. The CDR3 spells CASRISGGQETQYF. CDR3 in DNA: TGTGCCAGCAGGATTAGCGGGGGGCAAGAGACCCAGTACTTC.

CDR3 sequence: CASSPHNTGDSPLHF. CDR3 nucleotides: TGTGCCAGCAGCCCCCACAATACAGGGGATTCACCCCTCCACTTT. The rearrangement links TRBV9 to TRBJ1-6; TRBD1 matches 7 bases. Germline loops: CDR1 SGDLS, CDR2 YYNGEE. Losses at the gene ends were 4 bases for V and 8 bases for J; bases not matched to a gene: 9. The CDR3 totals 15 residues.

The V gene is TRBV15, the J gene TRBJ1-5; D gene unclear. Deletions cut 1 base from V and 6 bases from J, with 10 bases between. This CDR3 has 14 amino acids. The germline V gene encodes CDR1 LNHNV and CDR2 YYDKDF (reference sequence). This chain's CDR3 is CATSRGGSGQPQHF. CDR3 in DNA: TGTGCCACCAGCAGAGGAGGTTCGGGTCAGCCCCAGCATTTT.

The table lists this clonotype with a few counts. The V call is TRBV24-1, the J call TRBJ1-2, with 8 bases that match TRBD1. The trim removed 4 bases at V and 5 bases at J, leaving 5 bases unmatched. The CDR3 contains 14 residues. Germline-derived CDR1 and CDR2 are KGHDR and SFDVKD. CDR3 loop: CATSDRDRPYGYTF. The CDR3 DNA sequence: TGTGCCACCAGTGACCGGGACAGGCCGTATGGCTACACCTTC.